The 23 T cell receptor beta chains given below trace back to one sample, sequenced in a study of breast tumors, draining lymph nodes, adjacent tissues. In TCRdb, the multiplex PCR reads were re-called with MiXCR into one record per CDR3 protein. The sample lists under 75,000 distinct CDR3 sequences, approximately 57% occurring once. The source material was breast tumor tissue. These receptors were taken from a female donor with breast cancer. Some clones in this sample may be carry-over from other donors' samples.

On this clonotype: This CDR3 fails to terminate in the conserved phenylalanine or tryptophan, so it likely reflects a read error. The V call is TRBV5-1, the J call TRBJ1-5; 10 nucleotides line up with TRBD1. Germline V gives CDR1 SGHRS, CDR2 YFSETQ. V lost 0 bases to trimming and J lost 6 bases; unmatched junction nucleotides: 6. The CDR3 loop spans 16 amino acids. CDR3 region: CASSLAPTGGRQPQHL. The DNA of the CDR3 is TGCGCCAGCAGCTTGGCACCGACAGGGGGCCGTCAGCCCCAGCATTTG.

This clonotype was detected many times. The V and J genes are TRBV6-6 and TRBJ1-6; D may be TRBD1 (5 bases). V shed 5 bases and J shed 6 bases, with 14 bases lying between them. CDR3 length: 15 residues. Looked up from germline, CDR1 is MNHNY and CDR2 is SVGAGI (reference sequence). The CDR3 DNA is TGTGCCAGCAGTCACCCCCCGGACACTAATTCACCCCTCCACTTT. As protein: CASSHPPDTNSPLHF.

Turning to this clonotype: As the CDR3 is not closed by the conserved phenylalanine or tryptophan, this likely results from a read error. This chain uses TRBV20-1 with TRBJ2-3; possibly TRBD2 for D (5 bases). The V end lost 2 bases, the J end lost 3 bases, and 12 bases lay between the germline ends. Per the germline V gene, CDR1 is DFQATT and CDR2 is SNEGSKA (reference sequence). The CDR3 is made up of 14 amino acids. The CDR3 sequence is CSARPLVSTDTQYL. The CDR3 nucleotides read TGCAGTGCTAGACCACTAGTTTCGACAGATACGCAGTATCTT.

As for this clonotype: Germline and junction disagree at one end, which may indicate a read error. The CDR3 nucleotides read TGTGCTAGCAGCACCGGGACAGGGAACACCGGGGAGCTGTTTTTT. It codes for CASSTGTGNTGELFF. V usage is TRBV7-7 and J usage is TRBJ2-2; 8 bases align to TRBD1. This CDR3 is 15 amino acids long. From germline, CDR1 is SSHAT and CDR2 FNYEAQ (reference sequence).

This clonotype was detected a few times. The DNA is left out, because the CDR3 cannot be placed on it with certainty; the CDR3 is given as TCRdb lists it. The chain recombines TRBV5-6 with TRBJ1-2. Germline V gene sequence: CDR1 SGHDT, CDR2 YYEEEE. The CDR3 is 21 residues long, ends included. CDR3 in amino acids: CASSIYLCSVEVWDGDYGYTF.

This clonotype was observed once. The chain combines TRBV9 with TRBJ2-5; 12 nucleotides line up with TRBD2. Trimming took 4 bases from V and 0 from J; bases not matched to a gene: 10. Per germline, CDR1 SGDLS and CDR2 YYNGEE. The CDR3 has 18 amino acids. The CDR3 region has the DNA TGTGCCAGCAGCCCCTTCCTAGCGGGGGGGGCTCACCAAGAGACCCAGTACTTC. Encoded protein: CASSPFLAGGAHQETQYF.

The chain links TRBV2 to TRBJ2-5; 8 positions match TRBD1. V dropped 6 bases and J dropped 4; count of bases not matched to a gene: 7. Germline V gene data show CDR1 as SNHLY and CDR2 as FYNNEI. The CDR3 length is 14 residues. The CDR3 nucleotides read TGTGCCAGCAGCTCCGGAACAGGGGGAGAGACCCAGTACTTC. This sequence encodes CASSSGTGGETQYF. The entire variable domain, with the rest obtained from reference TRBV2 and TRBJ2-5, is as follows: EPEVTQTPSHQVTQMGQEVILRCVPISNHLYFYWYRQILGQKVEFLVSFYNNEISEKSEIFDDQFSVERPDGSNFTLKIRSTKLEDSAMYFCASSSGTGGETQYFGPGTRLLVL.

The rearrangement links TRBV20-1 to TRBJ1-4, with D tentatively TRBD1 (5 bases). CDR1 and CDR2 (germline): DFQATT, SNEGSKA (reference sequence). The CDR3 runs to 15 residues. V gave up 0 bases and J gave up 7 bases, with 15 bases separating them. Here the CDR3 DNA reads TGCAGTGCTAGAGATCTAATGGGGGACGGTGAAAAACTGTTTTTT. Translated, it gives CSARDLMGDGEKLFF.

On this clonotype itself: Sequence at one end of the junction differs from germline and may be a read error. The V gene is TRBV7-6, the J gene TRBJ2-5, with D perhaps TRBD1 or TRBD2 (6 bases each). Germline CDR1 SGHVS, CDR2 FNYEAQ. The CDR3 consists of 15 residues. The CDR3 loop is CASSPAGGALKTQHF. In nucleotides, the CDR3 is TGTGCCAGCAGCCCCGCCGGGGGCGCGCTGAAGACCCAGCACTTC. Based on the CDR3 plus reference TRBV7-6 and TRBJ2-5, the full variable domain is GAGVSQSPRYKVTKRGQDVALRCDPISGHVSLYWYRQALGQGPEFLTYFNYEAQQDKSGLPNDRFSAERPEGSISTLTIQRTEQRDSAMYRCASSPAGGALKTQHFGPGTRLLVL.

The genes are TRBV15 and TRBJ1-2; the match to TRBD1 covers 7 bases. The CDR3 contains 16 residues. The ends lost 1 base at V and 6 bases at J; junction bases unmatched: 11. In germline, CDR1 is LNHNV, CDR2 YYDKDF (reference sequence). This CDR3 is CATSRVGGELRDGYTF. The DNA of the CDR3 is TGTGCCACCAGCAGAGTAGGGGGCGAACTCAGGGATGGCTACACCTTC.

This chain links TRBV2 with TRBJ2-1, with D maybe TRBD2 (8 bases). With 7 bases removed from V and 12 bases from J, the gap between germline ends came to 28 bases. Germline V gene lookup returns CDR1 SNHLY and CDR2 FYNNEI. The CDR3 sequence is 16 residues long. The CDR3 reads CASNDQGGSGTFGQFF. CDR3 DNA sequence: TGTGCCAGCAATGATCAGGGGGGTAGCGGGACATTTGGGCAGTTCTTC.

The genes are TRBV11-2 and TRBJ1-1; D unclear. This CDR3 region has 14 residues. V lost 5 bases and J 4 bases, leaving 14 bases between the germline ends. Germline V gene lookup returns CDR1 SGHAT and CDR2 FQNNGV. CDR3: CASSPQGWVTEAFF. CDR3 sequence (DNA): TGTGCCAGCAGCCCGCAAGGGTGGGTCACTGAAGCTTTCTTT. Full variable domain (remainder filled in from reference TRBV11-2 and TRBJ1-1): EAGVAQSPRYKIIEKRQSVAFWCNPISGHATLYWYQQILGQGPKLLIQFQNNGVVDDSQLPKDRFSAERLKGVDSTLKIQPAKLEDSAVYLCASSPQGWVTEAFFGQGTRLTVV.

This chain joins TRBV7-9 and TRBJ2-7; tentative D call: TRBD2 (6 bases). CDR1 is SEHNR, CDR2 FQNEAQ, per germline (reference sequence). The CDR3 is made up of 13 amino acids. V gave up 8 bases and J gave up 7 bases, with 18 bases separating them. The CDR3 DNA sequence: TGTGCCAGCTCGGGGACTCGCTTTCAAGAGCAGTACTTC. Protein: CASSGTRFQEQYF.

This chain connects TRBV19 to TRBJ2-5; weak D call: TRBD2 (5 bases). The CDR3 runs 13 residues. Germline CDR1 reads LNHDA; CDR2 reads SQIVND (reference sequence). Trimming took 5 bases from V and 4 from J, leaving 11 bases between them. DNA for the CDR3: TGTGCCAGTAGTTACGGACGGGGAGAGACCCAGTACTTC. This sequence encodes CASSYGRGETQYF.

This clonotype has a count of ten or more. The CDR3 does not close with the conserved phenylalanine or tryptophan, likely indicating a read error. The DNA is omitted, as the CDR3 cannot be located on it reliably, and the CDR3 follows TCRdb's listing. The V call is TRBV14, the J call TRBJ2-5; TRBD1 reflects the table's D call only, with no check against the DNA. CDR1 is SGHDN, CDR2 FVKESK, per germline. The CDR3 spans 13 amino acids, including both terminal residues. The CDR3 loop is CASSQGTGGISDG.

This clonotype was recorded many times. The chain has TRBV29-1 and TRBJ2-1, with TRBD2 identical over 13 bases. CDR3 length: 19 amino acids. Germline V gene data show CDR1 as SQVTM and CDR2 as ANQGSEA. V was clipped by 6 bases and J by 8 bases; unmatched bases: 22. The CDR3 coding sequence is TGCAGCGTCCTCCCCTACGTTTCGACTAGCGGGAGGACTAGAGATGAGCAGTTCTTC. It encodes CSVLPYVSTSGRTRDEQFF.

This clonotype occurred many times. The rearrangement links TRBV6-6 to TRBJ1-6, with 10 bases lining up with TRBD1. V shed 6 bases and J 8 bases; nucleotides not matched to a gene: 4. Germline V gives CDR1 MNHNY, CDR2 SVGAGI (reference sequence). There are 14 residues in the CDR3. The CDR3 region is CASSRDRGYSPLHF. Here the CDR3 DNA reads TGTGCCAGCAGCCGGGACAGGGGATATTCACCCCTCCACTTT.

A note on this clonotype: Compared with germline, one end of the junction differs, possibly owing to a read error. The DNA for the CDR3 is TGTGCCAGCAGCCCGGGGGGGAGCTCCTATAATTCACCCCTCTACTTT. Translated, it gives CASSPGGSSYNSPLYF. The chain uses TRBV7-2 and TRBJ1-6; D might be TRBD1 (5 bases). The CDR3 length is 16 residues. In germline, CDR1 is SGHTA, CDR2 FQGNSA. Full variable domain (outside the CDR3, taken from reference TRBV7-2 and TRBJ1-6): GAGVSQSPSNKVTEKGKDVELRCDPISGHTALYWYRQSLGQGLEFLIYFQGNSAPDKSGLPSDRFSAERTGGSVSTLTIQRTQQEDSAVYLCASSPGGSSYNSPLYFGNGTRLTVT.

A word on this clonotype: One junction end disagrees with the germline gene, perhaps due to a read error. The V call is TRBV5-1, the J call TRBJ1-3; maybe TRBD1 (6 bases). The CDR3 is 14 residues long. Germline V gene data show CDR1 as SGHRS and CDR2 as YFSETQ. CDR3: CAGSPRGTDSTIYF. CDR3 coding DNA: TGCGCCGGCAGCCCCAGGGGAACGGACAGCACCATATATTTT. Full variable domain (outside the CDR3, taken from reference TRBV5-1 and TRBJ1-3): KAGVTQTPRYLIKTRGQQVTLSCSPISGHRSVSWYQQTPGQGLQFLFEYFSETQRNKGNFPGRFSGRQFSNSRSEMNVSTLELGDSALYLCAGSPRGTDSTIYFGEGSWLTVV.

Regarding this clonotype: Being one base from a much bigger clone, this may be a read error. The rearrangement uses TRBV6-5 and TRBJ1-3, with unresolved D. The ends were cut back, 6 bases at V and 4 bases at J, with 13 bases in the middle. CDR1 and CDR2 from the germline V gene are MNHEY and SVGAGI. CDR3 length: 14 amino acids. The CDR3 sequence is CASSRVEPGNTIYF. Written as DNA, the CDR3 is TGTGCCAGCAGCCGAGTAGAGCCCGGAAACACCATATATTTT.

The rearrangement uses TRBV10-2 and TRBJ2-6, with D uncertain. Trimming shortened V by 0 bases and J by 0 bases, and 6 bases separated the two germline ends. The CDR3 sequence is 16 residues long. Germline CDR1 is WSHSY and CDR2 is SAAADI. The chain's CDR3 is CASSESRTSGANVLTF. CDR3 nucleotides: TGCGCCAGCAGTGAGTCGAGAACCTCTGGGGCCAACGTCCTGACTTTC.

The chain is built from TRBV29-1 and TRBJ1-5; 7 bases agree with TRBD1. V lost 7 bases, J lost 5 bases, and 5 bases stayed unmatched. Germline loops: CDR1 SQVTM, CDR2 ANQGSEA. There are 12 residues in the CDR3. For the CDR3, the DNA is TGCAGCGGAAAGCAGGGGGATCAGCCCCAGCATTTT. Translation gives CSGKQGDQPQHF.

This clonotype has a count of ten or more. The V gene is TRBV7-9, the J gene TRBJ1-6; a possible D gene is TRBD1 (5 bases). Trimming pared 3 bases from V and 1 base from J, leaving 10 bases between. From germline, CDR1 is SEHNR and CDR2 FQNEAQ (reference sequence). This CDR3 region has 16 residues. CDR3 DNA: TGTGCCAGCAGCTTGGGCCAGGGATCCTATAATTCACCCCTCCACTTT. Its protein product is CASSLGQGSYNSPLHF.